This TCR beta chain was identified in a study of PD-L1 blockade in urothelial cancer. Produced via immunoSEQ multiplex PCR; TCRdb's table is partial and in-frame only. Counted here are more than 70,000 clones, about 89% occurring once; the ten biggest clones make up around 3.4%. Germline CDR1 reads SNHLY; CDR2 reads FYNNEI. With 8 bases removed from V and 7 bases from J, the gap between germline ends came to 11 bases. The CDR3 totals 12 residues. The input for sequencing was PBMCs, taken around atezolizumab (anti-PD-L1) treatment. The source is a man between 60 and 75 years old with urothelial cancer. This sequence joins TRBV2 and TRBJ2-2; D perhaps matches TRBD2 (5 bases). The DNA of the CDR3 is TGTGCCAGCGTTGGCGAGGGCGGGGAGCTGTTTTTT. The encoded protein is CASVGEGGELFF.